A selection of T cell receptor beta chains follows, all from one sample in a study of identical twins. TCRdb re-called the 5' RACE reads with MiXCR, one entry per CDR3 protein. The sample lists hundreds of thousands of distinct CDR3 sequences, 20% to 25% occurring once. The same sample was also studied in work on T cells expressing NK-cell markers.

The source material was CD4+ T cells sorted from blood. The receptors were gathered from a woman in her late teens or twenties in good health. CDR3s include the opening cysteine and the closing phenylalanine or tryptophan. The D gene is left open where the match is weak. Size is omitted from some rows. Given values are once, few, many or a class for expanded clones.

TRBV7-8	TRBJ2-7	14	few	-	TGTGCCAGCAGCTCTACAGGGTTCCCCTACGAGCAGTACTTC	CASSSTGFPYEQYF
TRBV3-1	TRBJ2-6	18	few	-	TGTGCCAGCAGCCAAGCGGGCCGGTGGGGCCCTGGGGCCAACGTCCTGACTTTC	CASSQAGRWGPGANVLTF
TRBV7-9	TRBJ2-6	16	few	-	TGTGCCAGCAGCTTTTACAGTCGCTCTGGGGCCAACGTCCTGACTTTC	CASSFYSRSGANVLTF
TRBV15	TRBJ2-4	18	few	-	TGTGCCACCAGCCGGGATCTAATAGGGGGACTAGCCAAAAACATTCAGTACTTC	CATSRDLIGGLAKNIQYF
TRBV12-3/TRBV12-4	TRBJ2-1	14	few	-	TGTGCCAGCATCGGGACGGTTTCCTACAATGAGCAGTTCTTC	CASIGTVSYNEQFF
TRBV10-3	TRBJ1-1	13	few	TRBD1	TGTGCCATCAGTGTGGACAGGGGCACTGAAGCTTTCTTT	CAISVDRGTEAFF
TRBV10-1	TRBJ2-2	16	few	TRBD1	TGCGCCAGCAGTGGGGACAGGGGCGCGAACACCGGGGAGCTGTTTTTT	CASSGDRGANTGELFF
TRBV7-9	TRBJ2-3	14	few	-	TGTGCCAGCAGAATTGGAGGGGGCACAGATACGCAGTATTTT	CASRIGGGTDTQYF
TRBV20-1	TRBJ2-1	15	many	-	TGCAGTGCGTTCCATCAGCGCGGAGATTACAATGAGCAGTTCTTC	CSAFHQRGDYNEQFF
TRBV10-1	TRBJ2-2	14	-	-	TGCGCCAGTAGTGAGAGGGTGAACGCCGGGGAGCTGTTTTTT	CASSERVNAGELFF
TRBV20-1	TRBJ2-1	16	-	-	TGCAGTGCTAGAGCCCGGGGGGCGGGAGTCTACAATGAGCAGTTCTTC	CSARARGAGVYNEQFF
TRBV6-2/TRBV6-3	TRBJ2-1	17	-	TRBD2	TGTGCCAGCAGTTCCGCAATGGGACTAGCGGGGGACAATGAGCAGTTCTTC	CASSSAMGLAGDNEQFF
TRBV7-6	TRBJ2-7	14	-	TRBD2	TGTGCCAGCAGCCCAAATAGCGGGGCCTACGAGCAGTACTTC	CASSPNSGAYEQYF
TRBV12-3/TRBV12-4	TRBJ2-1	14	-	-	TGTGCCACCCAGCGGCAGTTGGGCATTAATGAGCAGTTCTTC	CATQRQLGINEQFF
TRBV11-2	TRBJ1-2	16	few	TRBD1	TGTGCCAGCAGCCTACTGACAGGGGAAGGTTACTATGGCTACACCTTC	CASSLLTGEGYYGYTF
TRBV11-3	TRBJ2-3	16	-	-	TGTGCCAGCAGCTTGAGATCAGGTGGCGTCACAGATACGCAGTATTTT	CASSLRSGGVTDTQYF
TRBV20-1	TRBJ1-5	15	-	TRBD1	TGCAGTGCTAGAAGGACAGGCGCCATCAATCAGCCCCACCATTTT	CSARRTGAINQPHHF
TRBV7-8	TRBJ1-1	16	many	-	TGTGCCAGCAGCTTCCGAGATGGGGTTATGAACACTGAAGCTTTCTTT	CASSFRDGVMNTEAFF
TRBV12-3/TRBV12-4	TRBJ2-1	15	few	-	TGTGCCAGCAGCCAAACAGGGAATTCCTACAATGAGCAGTTCTTC	CASSQTGNSYNEQFF
TRBV5-6	TRBJ1-3	18	-	TRBD1	TGTGCCAGCAGCCTCCGGGGTCCGGGACAGGGGTCTGGAAACACCATATATTTT	CASSLRGPGQGSGNTIYF
TRBV11-2	TRBJ2-1	13	-	-	TGTGCCAGCAGCCCTAGCCGTTTCAATGAGCAGTTCTTC	CASSPSRFNEQFF
TRBV7-2	TRBJ2-4	15	-	-	TGTGCCAGCAGCGCCGGGGGGCAAGCCAAAAACATTCAGTACTTC	CASSAGGQAKNIQYF
TRBV6-2/TRBV6-3	TRBJ2-7	12	few	-	TGTGCCAGCAGTTACCGGGATTACGAGCAGTACTTC	CASSYRDYEQYF
TRBV11-3	TRBJ1-1	16	-	-	TGTGCCAGCAGCTTTCCTGGGGGCAGGGGGAACACTGAAGCTTTCTTT	CASSFPGGRGNTEAFF
TRBV15	TRBJ1-5	13	many	TRBD1	TGTGCCACCAGTGGACAGGCCTGGCAGCCCCAGCATTTT	CATSGQAWQPQHF
TRBV5-1	TRBJ2-5	14	-	-	TGCGCCAGCAAGTATGGGGGCGGCTCGGAGACCCAGTACTTC	CASKYGGGSETQYF
TRBV20-1	TRBJ1-4	13	-	TRBD1	TGCAGTGCCCCAGACAGGGGGCAAGAAAAACTGTTTTTT	CSAPDRGQEKLFF
TRBV10-3	TRBJ2-1	14	-	TRBD2	TGTGCCATCAGTGAGACTAGCGGGGGCAATGAGCAGTTCTTC	CAISETSGGNEQFF
TRBV19	TRBJ2-4	15	-	-	TGTGCCAGTACCCCGGCCGGGGTAACCAAAAACATTCAGTACTTC	CASTPAGVTKNIQYF
TRBV20-1	TRBJ2-5	13	few	-	TGCAGTGCTAGATCCAGGGGCAAAGAGACCCAGTACTTC	CSARSRGKETQYF
TRBV6-1	TRBJ2-1	15	few	-	TGTGCCAGCAGTGTCTCACAGGGTACCTACAATGAGCAGTTCTTC	CASSVSQGTYNEQFF
TRBV28	TRBJ2-1	13	few	TRBD2	TGTGCCAGCACCCTGCCCGGGGGGAGAGAGCAGTTCTTC	CASTLPGGREQFF
TRBV15	TRBJ2-1	16	-	-	TGTGCCACCAGCAGAGATAGTACCCGTTCTTACAATGAGCAGTTCTTC	CATSRDSTRSYNEQFF
TRBV5-1	TRBJ2-3	16	-	TRBD2	TGCGCCAGCAGCGGGACTAGCGGGGGGAGAACAGATACGCAGTATTTT	CASSGTSGGRTDTQYF
TRBV12-3/TRBV12-4	TRBJ2-3	15	-	TRBD1	TGTGCCAGCAGTGCGACAGGGCTAGTCACAGATACGCAGTATTTT	CASSATGLVTDTQYF
TRBV27	TRBJ2-1	16	few	-	TGTGCCAGCAGTTTACTGGCGCGCCGACGTCTGCGTGAGCAGTTCTTC	CASSLLARRRLREQFF
TRBV7-8	TRBJ2-7	14	-	-	TGTGCCAGCAGCTTAGCTAGCGTAACCTACGAGCAGTACTTC	CASSLASVTYEQYF
TRBV2	TRBJ2-7	15	few	TRBD1	TGTGCCAGCAACCTTTCCGGACAGGGGGCCTACGAGCAGTACTTC	CASNLSGQGAYEQYF
TRBV5-1	TRBJ1-4	15	-	TRBD1	TGCGCCAGCAGCGCGGGACAGCCCTTGGGGGAAAAACTGTTTTTT	CASSAGQPLGEKLFF
TRBV6-6	TRBJ2-7	13	-	-	TGTGCCAGCAGGAGGGACGGTTCCTACGAGCAGTACTTC	CASRRDGSYEQYF
TRBV12-3/TRBV12-4	TRBJ2-2	16	-	TRBD1	TGTGCCAGCAGTACGAACAGGGGGCTGAGGCCCGGGGAGCTGTTTTTT	CASSTNRGLRPGELFF
TRBV3-1	TRBJ2-4	13	few	-	TGTGCCAGCAGCCAAGCCGGGGCCAACATTCAGTACTTC	CASSQAGANIQYF
TRBV5-6	TRBJ2-3	16	-	TRBD2	TGTGCCAGCAGCTTCGTAGCGGGAGGGCCCCAAGATACGCAGTATTTT	CASSFVAGGPQDTQYF
TRBV4-3	TRBJ1-1	14	-	-	TGCGCCAGCAGCCAAGGGACGGGTTATGGCGCAGCTTTCTTT	CASSQGTGYGAAFF
TRBV29-1	TRBJ2-5	14	few	-	TGCAGCGTTGTGAGAGGGGCTGGAGGGGAGACCCAGTACTTC	CSVVRGAGGETQYF
TRBV7-2	TRBJ2-1	14	-	TRBD2	TGTGCCAGCAGCTTAGTATGGCGGGAGGGGGAGCAGTTCTTC	CASSLVWREGEQFF
TRBV5-1	TRBJ2-3	13	-	-	TGCGCCAGCAGCTTTATAGATCCAGATACGCAGTATTTT	CASSFIDPDTQYF
TRBV9	TRBJ2-7	15	few	TRBD2	TGTGCCAGCAGCGGAGGGACTAGCGCTTCCTACGAGCAGTACTTC	CASSGGTSASYEQYF
TRBV20-1	TRBJ2-1	13	few	-	TGCAGTGCTAGCGGGGGAGTTTACAATGAGCAGTTCTTC	CSASGGVYNEQFF
TRBV7-2	TRBJ2-1	14	few	-	TGTGCCAGCAGCCTCGACCCTAGCGAAAGGGAGCAGTTCTTC	CASSLDPSEREQFF
TRBV11-3	TRBJ2-3	15	few	-	TGTGCCAGCAGCTCTGGCGGAGGGGTAACAGATACGCAGTATTTT	CASSSGGGVTDTQYF